The 19 T cell receptor beta chains below all came from one sample that was sequenced in a study of OX40 agonist ivuxolimab in advanced cancers. Measured with immunoSEQ multiplex PCR; TCRdb has only the in-frame clones, and not every one. Of 12,000 or so clones detected, around 84% appear once; the ten largest clones hold roughly 29%. The sequences come from CD4+ or CD8+ T cells sorted from blood, collected in a trial of the OX40 agonist ivuxolimab. Source of these receptors: an adult with an advanced solid tumor such as melanoma, head and neck, liver or kidney cancer.

The genes are TRBV4-3 and TRBJ2-3, with D perhaps being TRBD1 or TRBD2 (5 bases each). The CDR3 is 15 amino acids. Trimming stripped 4 bases from V and 4 bases from J, with 15 bases between. Germline assignment: CDR1 LGHNA and CDR2 YSLEER. The CDR3 bases are TGCGCCAGCAGCCCCGGGACCCCCAGGGCAGATACGCAGTATTTT. Translating gives CASSPGTPRADTQYF.

The chain joins TRBV10-3 to TRBJ2-1; 13 bases line up with TRBD2. Germline V lookup: CDR1 ENHRY, CDR2 SYGVKD. The CDR3 covers 16 residues. With V trimmed by 2 bases and J by 10 bases, 8 bases remained unmatched. The CDR3, as DNA: TGTGCCATCAGTGAGGTGACTAGCGGGAGGTCAAGAGAGCAGTTCTTC. This translates into CAISEVTSGRSREQFF.

The genes are TRBV7-8 and TRBJ2-1; TRBD2 matches 10 bases. The CDR3 has 14 residues. Germline V gene lookup returns CDR1 SGHVS and CDR2 FQNEAQ. Trimming removed 7 bases from V and 4 bases from J; junction bases left unmatched: 4. CDR3 in DNA: TGTGCCAGCACCAGACTAGCGGGTTACAATGAGCAGTTCTTC. It yields the protein CASTRLAGYNEQFF.

V gene TRBV7-9 combines with J gene TRBJ2-3; TRBD2 matches at 8 bases. Unmatched junction bases numbered 9, after V lost 5 bases and J lost 2 bases. CDR3 length: 16 amino acids. The germline V gene encodes CDR1 SEHNR and CDR2 FQNEAQ (reference sequence). The CDR3 DNA reads as TGTGCCAGCAGCCCGAGGGAAGCGGGGGACACAGATACGCAGTATTTT. This gives the protein CASSPREAGDTDTQYF.

As DNA, the CDR3 is TGTGCCAGCAGTTTATCAGGGGACACCGGGGAGCTGTTTTTT. This codes for CASSLSGDTGELFF. This rearrangement joins TRBV27 to TRBJ2-2, with a tentative D call TRBD1 (5 bases). The CDR3 consists of 14 residues. V lost 0 bases and J lost 3, with 5 bases in between. The germline CDR1 and CDR2 sequences are MNHEY and SMNVEV (reference sequence).

The chain recombines TRBV9 with TRBJ2-3, with D unclear. Trimming pared 7 bases from V and 2 bases from J, leaving 11 bases between. The CDR3 totals 13 residues. The germline CDR1 and CDR2 sequences are SGDLS and YYNGEE. The CDR3 DNA sequence: TGTGCCAGCGGCAAAGGGTCCACAGATACGCAGTATTTT. Translation: CASGKGSTDTQYF.

Written as DNA, the CDR3 is TGTGCCAGCAGCTCACTAGCGGGGGGTGCAAATGAGCAGTTCTTC. Translating gives CASSSLAGGANEQFF. The chain carries TRBV5-4 and TRBJ2-1, with TRBD2 identical over 12 bases. Germline loops: CDR1 SGHNT, CDR2 YYREEE (reference sequence). V was pared by 3 bases and J by 7 bases, with 5 bases of the junction left unmatched. This CDR3 has 15 residues.

The chain couples TRBV6-5 to TRBJ2-5; the D call may be TRBD1 or TRBD2 (5 bases each). The DNA end lines up better with TRBJ2-7; the J call may be wrong. This CDR3 comprises 15 residues. CDR1 and CDR2 (germline): MNHEY, SVGAGI. CDR3 nucleotides: TGTGCCAGCAGCCCAGGGTGGGGGAGCTCCTACGAGCAGTACTTC. It translates to CASSPGWGSSYEQYF.

The J gene is TRBJ2-3, the V gene TRBV27, with 8 bases identical to TRBD2. The CDR3 covers 15 residues. The J segment lost 4 bases and the V segment lost 7 bases, leaving 10 bases of the junction unmatched. Germline loops: CDR1 MNHEY, CDR2 SMNVEV (reference sequence). In DNA, the CDR3 is TGTGCCAGCACCCAAGCGGGAGTTGGGGCAGATACGCAGTATTTT. It specifies CASTQAGVGADTQYF.

The V call is TRBV9, the J call TRBJ2-3; maybe TRBD2 (5 bases). This CDR3 has 16 amino acids. Germline V gives CDR1 SGDLS, CDR2 YYNGEE. Trimming pared 2 bases from V and 3 bases from J, leaving 16 bases between. This CDR3 is CASSVDVGGATDTQYF. The CDR3 DNA follows: TGTGCCAGCAGCGTGGATGTTGGAGGAGCAACAGATACGCAGTATTTT. Full variable domain (remainder filled in from reference TRBV9 and TRBJ2-3): DSGVTQTPKHLITATGQRVTLRCSPRSGDLSVYWYQQSLDQGLQFLIQYYNGEERAKGNILERFSAQQFPDLHSELNLSSLELGDSALYFCASSVDVGGATDTQYFGPGTRLTVL.

This chain joins TRBV14 and TRBJ1-2, with 7 bases lining up with TRBD1. V shed 5 bases and J 5 bases; nucleotides not matched to a gene: 5. The CDR3 is 13 amino acids. Germline loops: CDR1 SGHDN, CDR2 FVKESK. CDR3 coding DNA: TGTGCCAGCAGCGGGACAGCCGGTTATGGCTACACCTTC. This sequence encodes CASSGTAGYGYTF.

The chain carries TRBV11-2 and TRBJ1-3; tentatively, D is TRBD1 (5 bases). The ends were cut back, 1 base at V and 0 bases at J, with 10 bases in the middle. Per the germline V gene, CDR1 is SGHAT and CDR2 is FQNNGV. There are 16 residues in the CDR3. The CDR3 nucleotides are TGTGCCAGCAGCTTAGTGGGGGGGGTCTCTGGAAACACCATATATTTT. Residues: CASSLVGGVSGNTIYF.

This clone was counted a single time. J is TRBJ1-5 and V is TRBV28, with 7 bases that match TRBD1. Germline CDR1 reads MDHEN; CDR2 reads SYDVKM. The CDR3 extends over 17 amino acids. Trimming took 7 bases from V and 2 from J; bases not matched to a gene: 14. CDR3 amino acids: CASNGPPQGGGNQPQHF. In DNA form, the CDR3 reads TGTGCCAGCAACGGTCCCCCCCAGGGGGGGGGCAATCAGCCCCAGCATTTT.

The gene calls are TRBV30 and TRBJ2-2; 9 nucleotides match TRBD2. Germline CDR1 GTSNPN, CDR2 SVGIG (reference sequence). J gave up 7 bases and V 1 base, and 7 bases lay outside the gene matches. This CDR3 has 15 amino acids. The CDR3 loop reads CAWSAIAGVVGELFF. In DNA, the CDR3 is TGTGCCTGGAGTGCCATAGCGGGAGTGGTCGGGGAGCTGTTTTTT.

The CDR3 region is CASSLPGFRGELFF. The CDR3 DNA sequence: TGTGCCAGCAGCTTACCAGGGTTCCGCGGGGAGCTGTTTTTT. This chain uses TRBV7-2 with TRBJ2-2, with D perhaps matching TRBD1 (5 bases). Trimming pared 2 bases from V and 7 bases from J, leaving 11 bases between. The CDR3 length is 14 residues. Germline V gene lookup returns CDR1 SGHTA and CDR2 FQGNSA.

This sequence joins TRBV7-9 and TRBJ1-4; TRBD1 agrees at 7 bases. J lost 6 bases, V lost 4 bases, and 11 bases had no gene match. Germline CDR1 reads SEHNR; CDR2 reads FQNEAQ (reference sequence). The CDR3 length is 16 residues. CDR3 in amino acids: CASSSQQLGTDEKLFF. The CDR3 DNA is TGTGCCAGCAGCTCACAACAGCTCGGGACAGATGAAAAACTGTTTTTT.

CDR3 DNA sequence: TGTGCCAGCAGCGCGGGGACTAGCGGGACGGGGACCCAGTACTTC. It specifies CASSAGTSGTGTQYF. The chain joins TRBV9 to TRBJ2-5; the match to TRBD2 covers 13 bases. The trim removed 3 bases at V and 7 bases at J, leaving 6 bases unmatched. The CDR3 is 15 residues long. Germline V gene data show CDR1 as SGDLS and CDR2 as YYNGEE.

The gene calls are TRBV7-2 and TRBJ2-5; maybe TRBD1 (6 bases). Germline V lookup: CDR1 SGHTA, CDR2 FQGNSA. There are 15 residues in the CDR3. The V and J ends lost 5 bases and 5 bases respectively, with 18 bases between them. The CDR3 DNA sequence: TGTGCCAGCAGCGGAAACAGGGCGTCCTCGGAGACCCAGTACTTC. Amino acid sequence: CASSGNRASSETQYF.

By share, this clone ranks as large. V usage is TRBV19 and J usage is TRBJ1-1, with D possibly matching TRBD1 (5 bases). CDR1 is LNHDA and CDR2 is SQIVND in the germline V gene (reference sequence). The CDR3 consists of 14 residues. Trimming removed 3 bases at V and 3 bases at J, with 11 bases between. CDR3 loop: CASSIGATDTEAFF. DNA for the CDR3: TGTGCCAGTAGTATTGGGGCTACGGACACTGAAGCTTTCTTT.